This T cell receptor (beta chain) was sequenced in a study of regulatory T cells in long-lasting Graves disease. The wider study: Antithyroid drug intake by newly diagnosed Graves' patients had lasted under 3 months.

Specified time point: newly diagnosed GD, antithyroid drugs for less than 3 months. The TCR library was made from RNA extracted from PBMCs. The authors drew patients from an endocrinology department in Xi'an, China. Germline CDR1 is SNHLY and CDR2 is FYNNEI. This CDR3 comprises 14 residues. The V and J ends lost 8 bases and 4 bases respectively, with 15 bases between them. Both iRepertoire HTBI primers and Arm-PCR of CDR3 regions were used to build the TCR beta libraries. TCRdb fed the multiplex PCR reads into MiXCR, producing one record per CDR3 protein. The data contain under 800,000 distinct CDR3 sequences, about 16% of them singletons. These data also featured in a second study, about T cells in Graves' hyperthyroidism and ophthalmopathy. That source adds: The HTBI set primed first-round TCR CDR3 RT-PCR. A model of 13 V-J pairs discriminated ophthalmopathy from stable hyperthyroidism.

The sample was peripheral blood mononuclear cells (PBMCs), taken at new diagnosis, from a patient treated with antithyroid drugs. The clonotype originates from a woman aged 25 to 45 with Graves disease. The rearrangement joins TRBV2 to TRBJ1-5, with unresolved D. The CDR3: CASGSASGNQPQHF. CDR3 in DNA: TGTGCCAGCGGGAGTGCCTCGGGGAATCAGCCCCAGCATTTT.